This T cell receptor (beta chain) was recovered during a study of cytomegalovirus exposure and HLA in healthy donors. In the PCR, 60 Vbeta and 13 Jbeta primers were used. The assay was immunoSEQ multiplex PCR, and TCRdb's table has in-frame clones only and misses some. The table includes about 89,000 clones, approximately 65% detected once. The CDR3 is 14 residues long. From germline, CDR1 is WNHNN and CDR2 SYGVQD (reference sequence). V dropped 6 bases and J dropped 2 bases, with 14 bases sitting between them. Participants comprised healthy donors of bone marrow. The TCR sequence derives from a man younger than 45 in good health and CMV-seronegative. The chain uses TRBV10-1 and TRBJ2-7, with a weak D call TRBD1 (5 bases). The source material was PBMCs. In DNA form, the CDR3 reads TGCGCCAGCAGCGCCTCCGGACACCCCTACGAGCAGTACTTC. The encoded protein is CASSASGHPYEQYF.